Listed below are T cell receptor beta chains from one sample, sequenced in a study of persistence of HIV-infected CD4 T cells. This table comes from immunoSEQ multiplex PCR, and its TCRdb copy is limited to in-frame clones, with some not included. Altogether around 35,000 clones are present, around 80% being singletons, with the ten largest covering less than 2%. No antigen has been assigned to these receptors. The sample was CD4+ T cells sorted from PBMCs after approximately 19-hour stimulation, taken from a patient who received antiretroviral therapy. The receptors stem from an adult man with HIV who was CMV-seropositive. CDR3s include the opening cysteine and the closing phenylalanine or tryptophan. Each record gives: V gene, clone size, J gene, D gene, CDR3 protein, CDR3 DNA. A D gene is named only where the DNA matches it firmly. Clone size is not always given. Where it is, it says once, few, many or a class for expanded clones.

TRBV6-5	.	TRBJ1-3	.	CASSPSKGAGNTIYF	TGTGCCAGCAGTCCGTCAAAGGGAGCTGGAAACACCATATATTTT
TRBV2	.	TRBJ2-2	TRBD1	CASRDRETGELFF	TGTGCCAGCAGGGACAGGGAAACCGGGGAGCTGTTTTTT
TRBV9	.	TRBJ2-3	.	CASSVERDSFTDTQYF	TGTGCCAGCAGCGTAGAGAGGGACTCATTCACAGATACGCAGTATTTT
TRBV7-9	.	TRBJ2-7	.	CASSFFSSDQGGYEQYF	TGTGCCAGCAGCTTTTTTAGCTCCGATCAGGGTGGCTACGAGCAGTACTTC
TRBV6-1	.	TRBJ1-2	.	CASTSYSTTRGYTF	TGTGCCAGCACCTCCTACAGCACCACCAGGGGCTACACCTTC
TRBV6-5	.	TRBJ1-4	TRBD1	CASSRETGSNEKLFF	TGTGCCAGCAGTCGAGAGACAGGGTCTAATGAAAAACTGTTTTTT
TRBV12-3/TRBV12-4	.	TRBJ2-2	.	CASSKRGSGELFF	TGTGCCAGCAGTAAGAGGGGGAGCGGGGAGCTGTTTTTT
TRBV6-5	.	TRBJ1-6	TRBD1	CASGTGQGYNSPLHF	TGTGCCAGCGGCACCGGACAGGGTTACAATTCACCCCTCCACTTT
TRBV6-5	.	TRBJ2-1	.	CASSYIKGNEQFF	TGTGCCAGCAGTTACATAAAGGGCAATGAGCAGTTCTTC
TRBV7-9	.	TRBJ1-4	TRBD1	CASSWDSNEKLFF	TGTGCCAGCAGCTGGGACAGTAATGAAAAACTGTTTTTT
TRBV24-1	once	TRBJ2-7	.	CATSVESPPYEQYF	TGTGCCACCAGTGTGGAGAGTCCCCCCTACGAGCAGTACTTC
TRBV7-9	.	TRBJ2-7	TRBD1	CASSLALGGSSSYEQYF	TGTGCCAGCAGCTTAGCCTTAGGGGGCTCAAGCTCCTACGAGCAGTACTTC
TRBV3-1/TRBV3-2	.	TRBJ1-5	.	CASSPFLISGGNQPQHF	TGTGCCAGCAGCCCATTCCTTATTAGTGGAGGCAATCAGCCCCAGCATTTT
TRBV21-1	.	TRBJ1-5	.	CASSKAPGVNQPQHF	TGTGCCAGCAGCAAAGCGCCGGGGGTCAATCAGCCCCAGCATTTT
TRBV20-1	.	TRBJ1-4	.	CSASHRKNEKLFF	TGCAGTGCTAGTCATAGGAAGAATGAAAAACTGTTTTTT
TRBV9	.	TRBJ2-7	.	CASSVGLSLLDEQYF	TGTGCCAGCAGCGTAGGACTCTCCCTATTGGACGAGCAGTACTTC
TRBV7-9	.	TRBJ1-2	.	CASSLDGGARGYTF	TGTGCCAGCAGCTTAGATGGAGGAGCTAGAGGCTACACCTTC
TRBV7-2	.	TRBJ1-1	.	CASSSPGHNSEAFF	TGTGCCAGCAGCTCGCCGGGACATAACAGTGAAGCTTTCTTT
TRBV30	once	TRBJ2-5	.	CAGGQPETQYF	TGTGCTGGCGGACAGCCAGAGACCCAGTACTTC
TRBV19	.	TRBJ2-3	.	CASSIAGTDTQYF	TGTGCCAGTAGTATAGCGGGCACAGATACGCAGTATTTT
TRBV27	.	TRBJ2-1	TRBD1	CASISLGGTGNNEQFF	TGTGCCAGCATCAGTTTAGGGGGGACAGGGAACAATGAGCAGTTCTTC
TRBV2	.	TRBJ2-3	.	CASRPGQRTDTQYF	TGTGCCAGCAGACCAGGACAGCGCACAGATACGCAGTATTTT
TRBV19	.	TRBJ1-1	TRBD1	CASSKDRWNTEAFF	TGTGCCAGTAGTAAGGACAGGTGGAACACTGAAGCTTTCTTT
TRBV5-5	.	TRBJ2-5	TRBD1	CASSFLTGGETQYF	TGTGCCAGCAGCTTCTTGACAGGGGGAGAGACCCAGTACTTC
TRBV14	.	TRBJ2-7	.	CASSHTRQERGSYEQYF	TGTGCCAGCAGCCATACTCGACAGGAAAGGGGATCCTACGAGCAGTACTTC
TRBV2	.	TRBJ1-4	.	CASSDGGGREKLFF	TGTGCCAGCAGTGATGGGGGGGGTCGCGAAAAACTGTTTTTT
TRBV6-4	.	TRBJ2-1	TRBD2	CASSIDSGGTREQFF	TGTGCCAGCAGCATAGACAGCGGGGGAACACGTGAGCAGTTCTTC
TRBV6-5	few	TRBJ1-4	.	CASGGGTAFEKLFF	TGTGCCAGCGGGGGGGGTACAGCCTTCGAAAAACTGTTTTTT
TRBV19	.	TRBJ2-2	.	CASWRTVANTGELFF	TGTGCCAGTTGGAGGACGGTCGCGAACACCGGGGAGCTGTTTTTT
TRBV5-1	.	TRBJ1-2	.	CASSALTDGYTF	TGCGCCAGCTCAGCTCTGACGGATGGCTACACCTTC
TRBV9	.	TRBJ2-1	.	CASSVVTHGEQFF	TGTGCCAGCAGCGTAGTAACCCACGGTGAGCAGTTCTTC
TRBV2	.	TRBJ2-7	.	CASSEPEVASYEQYF	TGTGCCAGCAGTGAGCCCGAAGTTGCCTCCTACGAGCAGTACTTC
TRBV24-1	.	TRBJ2-2	TRBD1	CATSDLTGIGELFF	TGTGCCACCAGTGACCTGACAGGGATCGGGGAGCTGTTTTTT
TRBV2	.	TRBJ1-4	.	CASKIEFNREGKLFF	TGTGCCAGCAAAATCGAATTTAACAGGGAAGGAAAACTGTTTTTT
TRBV18	.	TRBJ2-7	.	CASSEWDRTYEQYF	TGTGCCAGCTCCGAGTGGGACCGTACCTACGAGCAGTACTTC